The entry below describes one T cell receptor beta chain. Its antigen is not identified. Trimming removed 3 bases at V and 5 bases at J, with 11 bases between. The CDR3 runs to 14 residues. The V gene's germline CDR1 is SGDLS and CDR2 YYNGEE. Both TCR beta VDJ combination and CDR3 sequence profiling were carried out. Genomic DNA was the template for this profiling. One entry per CDR3 protein results from TCRdb running MiXCR on the reads. The table includes under 350,000 distinct CDR3 sequences, 50% to 70% detected once. The entry originates in a study of CD8+CD57+ T cells in acquired aplastic anemia. Study as a whole: Average DNA yield from sorted CD4+ and CD8+ cells was approximately 3 ug. Study-wide results and caveats: No significant difference in CD8+ Simpson's diversity was found between patients and controls. Both patients and controls carried the same twenty-nine CD8+ CDR3 sequences.

This TCR was sampled from a human donor with severe aplastic anemia or a healthy control (not recorded which). The rearrangement links TRBV9 to TRBJ2-2; D remains ambiguous. The sample comprised sorted CD4+, CD8+, or CD8+CD57+ T cells (not recorded which) from PBMCs. CDR3 in amino acids: CASSGSFGTGELFF. CDR3 nucleotides: TGTGCCAGCAGCGGGAGTTTTGGTACCGGGGAGCTGTTTTTT.